This is a list of T cell receptor beta chains from one sample in a study of cytomegalovirus exposure and HLA in healthy donors. Produced via immunoSEQ multiplex PCR; TCRdb's table is partial and in-frame only. This table holds 200,000 to 300,000 clones, approximately 86% found once. The source material was PBMCs. The origin of the receptors is a woman aged 25-40 years in good health and CMV-seropositive. CDR3s include the opening cysteine and the closing phenylalanine or tryptophan. The order of the fields is D gene, V gene, clone size, J gene, CDR3 length, CDR3 DNA, CDR3 protein. The D gene is left open where the match is weak. Only part of the rows carry a size: once, few, many, or a class if the clone is expanded.

d_gene: TRBD1
v_gene: TRBV6-6
abundance: NA
j_gene: TRBJ2-7
len: 12
CDR3nt: TGTGCCAGCCAGGGGGCGAGGTACGAGCAGTACTTC
CDR3aa: CASQGARYEQYF

d_gene: TRBD1
v_gene: TRBV19
abundance: NA
j_gene: TRBJ2-7
len: 15
CDR3nt: TGTGCCAGTAGCCCCCGACAGGGGGCCTCTTACGAGCAGTACTTC
CDR3aa: CASSPRQGASYEQYF

d_gene: NA
v_gene: TRBV28
abundance: once
j_gene: TRBJ1-2
len: 15
CDR3nt: TGTGCCAGCAGTCCCCAACAGGGAAATAACTATGGCTACACCTTC
CDR3aa: CASSPQQGNNYGYTF

d_gene: NA
v_gene: TRBV5-1
abundance: NA
j_gene: TRBJ2-2
len: 15
CDR3nt: TGCGCCAGCAGCTTGGCCACCCTAGCTGCCGGGGAGCTGTTTTTT
CDR3aa: CASSLATLAAGELFF

d_gene: NA
v_gene: TRBV5-6
abundance: NA
j_gene: TRBJ2-7
len: 15
CDR3nt: TGTGCCAGCAGCTTGGCCGCAGGGGCGATCTACGAGCAGTACTTC
CDR3aa: CASSLAAGAIYEQYF

d_gene: NA
v_gene: TRBV29-1
abundance: NA
j_gene: TRBJ1-4
len: 12
CDR3nt: TGCAGCGTTGACGGGGGTGGGGAAAAACTGTTTTTT
CDR3aa: CSVDGGGEKLFF

d_gene: TRBD2
v_gene: TRBV29-1
abundance: NA
j_gene: TRBJ2-1
len: 14
CDR3nt: TGCAGCGTTGATGGGAGCGGGAGGTACAATGAGCAGTTCTTC
CDR3aa: CSVDGSGRYNEQFF

d_gene: NA
v_gene: TRBV20-1
abundance: NA
j_gene: TRBJ1-1
len: 10
CDR3nt: TGCAGTGCTAGGAGCCCTGAAGCTTTCTTT
CDR3aa: CSARSPEAFF

d_gene: NA
v_gene: TRBV9
abundance: NA
j_gene: TRBJ1-2
len: 13
CDR3nt: TGTGCCAGCAGTTCTCCAGGTTTTCAAGGCTACACCTTC
CDR3aa: CASSSPGFQGYTF

d_gene: NA
v_gene: TRBV18
abundance: NA
j_gene: TRBJ1-2
len: 14
CDR3nt: TGTGCCAGCTCTATCTCGACGGGTAACTATGGCTACACCTTC
CDR3aa: CASSISTGNYGYTF

d_gene: NA
v_gene: TRBV10-3
abundance: once
j_gene: TRBJ2-7
len: 12
CDR3nt: TGTGCCATCAGTGATGTGAGCTACGAGCAGTACTTC
CDR3aa: CAISDVSYEQYF

d_gene: NA
v_gene: TRBV19
abundance: NA
j_gene: TRBJ1-1
len: 15
CDR3nt: TGTGCCAGTAGTCCTAATCACAGTGGGAACACTGAAGCTTTCTTT
CDR3aa: CASSPNHSGNTEAFF

d_gene: TRBD2
v_gene: TRBV29-1
abundance: NA
j_gene: TRBJ2-2
len: 15
CDR3nt: TGCAGCGTTGCGGGGAGGGGCCTAAACACCGGGGAGCTGTTTTTT
CDR3aa: CSVAGRGLNTGELFF

d_gene: TRBD1
v_gene: TRBV15
abundance: NA
j_gene: TRBJ1-5
len: 14
CDR3nt: TGTGCCACCAGCAGAGAAGGACAGGTCAATCCCCAGCATTTT
CDR3aa: CATSREGQVNPQHF

d_gene: NA
v_gene: TRBV27
abundance: NA
j_gene: TRBJ2-7
len: 14
CDR3nt: TGTGCCAGCAGTTTATCGAGGGCATTATACGAGCAGTACTTC
CDR3aa: CASSLSRALYEQYF

d_gene: NA
v_gene: TRBV12-2
abundance: NA
j_gene: TRBJ1-5
len: 17
CDR3nt: TGTGCAAGTCGCTTAGAATCTCGGGACAGGAGTTATCAGCCCCAGCATTTT
CDR3aa: CASRLESRDRSYQPQHF

d_gene: NA
v_gene: TRBV10-2
abundance: NA
j_gene: TRBJ2-7
len: 12
CDR3nt: TGCGCCAGCTCTGAAGCAGGGTTTGAGCAGTACTTC
CDR3aa: CASSEAGFEQYF

d_gene: TRBD2
v_gene: TRBV28
abundance: NA
j_gene: TRBJ2-1
len: 14
CDR3nt: TGTGCCAGCAGGCTAGCGGGTTTATACAATGAGCAGTTCTTC
CDR3aa: CASRLAGLYNEQFF

d_gene: NA
v_gene: TRBV6-5
abundance: NA
j_gene: TRBJ1-4
len: 15
CDR3nt: TGTGCCAGCAGCCAGGCTGGGACAAGGAATGAAAAACTGTTTTTT
CDR3aa: CASSQAGTRNEKLFF

d_gene: TRBD1
v_gene: TRBV11-2
abundance: NA
j_gene: TRBJ1-2
len: 14
CDR3nt: TGTGCCAGCAGCTTATCCCAGGGGGCGAGTGGCTACACCTTC
CDR3aa: CASSLSQGASGYTF

d_gene: TRBD1
v_gene: TRBV29-1
abundance: few
j_gene: TRBJ1-1
len: 12
CDR3nt: TGCAGCGTTTCTACAGGGGGACTTACGGCTTTCTTT
CDR3aa: CSVSTGGLTAFF

d_gene: TRBD2
v_gene: TRBV9
abundance: once
j_gene: TRBJ2-1
len: 14
CDR3nt: TGTGCCAGCAGCGAGGGACTAGCCTACAATGAGCAGTTCTTC
CDR3aa: CASSEGLAYNEQFF

d_gene: TRBD1
v_gene: TRBV18
abundance: NA
j_gene: TRBJ2-7
len: 13
CDR3nt: TGTGCCAGCTTGGGACAGATGACCGACGAGCAGTACTTC
CDR3aa: CASLGQMTDEQYF

d_gene: NA
v_gene: TRBV6-5
abundance: few
j_gene: TRBJ2-1
len: 15
CDR3nt: TGTGCCAGCACCAGGGGCCCGAGCTCCTACAATGAGCAGTTCTTC
CDR3aa: CASTRGPSSYNEQFF

d_gene: NA
v_gene: TRBV28
abundance: once
j_gene: TRBJ1-5
len: 12
CDR3nt: TGTGCCACTGGGCAGGGAAATCAGCCCCAGCATTTT
CDR3aa: CATGQGNQPQHF

d_gene: NA
v_gene: TRBV7-3
abundance: few
j_gene: TRBJ2-5
len: 13
CDR3nt: TGTGCCAGCAGCTTAGACATGGAAGAGACCCAGTACTTC
CDR3aa: CASSLDMEETQYF

d_gene: NA
v_gene: TRBV7-9
abundance: once
j_gene: TRBJ1-2
len: 12
CDR3nt: TGTGCCAGCAGCCCAATTCAATATGGCTACACCTTC
CDR3aa: CASSPIQYGYTF

d_gene: NA
v_gene: TRBV5-1
abundance: NA
j_gene: TRBJ2-1
len: 15
CDR3nt: TGCGCCAGCAGCTTGGCGGGCGGGACAGTAGGTGAGCAGTTCTTC
CDR3aa: CASSLAGGTVGEQFF

d_gene: NA
v_gene: TRBV30
abundance: NA
j_gene: TRBJ1-2
len: 13
CDR3nt: TGTGCCTGGAGTGTAACACCACCCTATGGCTACACCTTC
CDR3aa: CAWSVTPPYGYTF

d_gene: TRBD1
v_gene: TRBV10-3
abundance: few
j_gene: TRBJ2-7
len: 14
CDR3nt: TGTGCCATCAGCCCACAGGGGGCTAGCTACGAGCAGTACTTC
CDR3aa: CAISPQGASYEQYF

d_gene: TRBD2
v_gene: TRBV30
abundance: NA
j_gene: TRBJ2-3
len: 16
CDR3nt: TGTGCCTGGAGTGTACTTGCGGGAGCGGGCACAGATACGCAGTATTTT
CDR3aa: CAWSVLAGAGTDTQYF

d_gene: TRBD1
v_gene: TRBV7-6
abundance: NA
j_gene: TRBJ2-5
len: 17
CDR3nt: TGTGCCAGCAGCCCTTACCGGGACAGTGCCTACCAAGAGACCCAGTACTTC
CDR3aa: CASSPYRDSAYQETQYF

d_gene: NA
v_gene: TRBV6-4
abundance: NA
j_gene: TRBJ1-2
len: 16
CDR3nt: TGTGCCAGCAGTGACTCACGTAGGAGGGGAGGAGAAGGCTACACCTTC
CDR3aa: CASSDSRRRGGEGYTF

d_gene: NA
v_gene: TRBV5-1
abundance: NA
j_gene: TRBJ1-1
len: 13
CDR3nt: TGCGCCAGCAGCTTGGAACAGGGAATAAGTGCTTTCTTT
CDR3aa: CASSLEQGISAFF

d_gene: NA
v_gene: TRBV18
abundance: NA
j_gene: TRBJ1-1
len: 16
CDR3nt: TGTGCCAGCTCACCATACACATCAATCCTGAACACTGAAGCTTTCTTT
CDR3aa: CASSPYTSILNTEAFF

d_gene: TRBD1
v_gene: TRBV27
abundance: once
j_gene: TRBJ1-1
len: 17
CDR3nt: TGTGCCAGCAGCCAATTCGGGACAGGGAGAGTTACCACTGAAGCTTTCTTT
CDR3aa: CASSQFGTGRVTTEAFF

d_gene: TRBD1
v_gene: TRBV5-8
abundance: NA
j_gene: TRBJ2-2
len: 15
CDR3nt: TGTGCCAGCAGCACGGGGACAGATAACACCGGGGAGCTGTTTTTT
CDR3aa: CASSTGTDNTGELFF

d_gene: TRBD2
v_gene: TRBV11-3
abundance: NA
j_gene: TRBJ2-7
len: 16
CDR3nt: TGTGCCAGCAGCTTAGAAGGGGTTGGGGACTACTACGAGCAGTACTTC
CDR3aa: CASSLEGVGDYYEQYF

d_gene: TRBD2
v_gene: TRBV28
abundance: NA
j_gene: TRBJ2-7
len: 15
CDR3nt: TGTGCCAGCAGTTTAAGGGCGGGAGGGCCCGACGAGCAGTACTTC
CDR3aa: CASSLRAGGPDEQYF

d_gene: NA
v_gene: TRBV2
abundance: NA
j_gene: TRBJ2-7
len: 14
CDR3nt: TGTGCCAGCAGTGAGGACGGGGTGACAGGCGAGCAGTACTTC
CDR3aa: CASSEDGVTGEQYF

d_gene: NA
v_gene: TRBV20-1
abundance: NA
j_gene: TRBJ2-1
len: 10
CDR3nt: TGCAGTCCGAAGAGAAATGAGCAGTTCTTC
CDR3aa: CSPKRNEQFF

d_gene: TRBD1
v_gene: TRBV7-9
abundance: NA
j_gene: TRBJ2-7
len: 14
CDR3nt: TGTGCCAGCAGTTCCAGGACAGGGAGCTACGAGCAGTACTTC
CDR3aa: CASSSRTGSYEQYF

d_gene: TRBD1
v_gene: TRBV7-9
abundance: NA
j_gene: TRBJ1-1
len: 14
CDR3nt: TGTGCCAGCAGCCGACAGGGAGTAGACACTGAAGCTTTCTTT
CDR3aa: CASSRQGVDTEAFF

d_gene: TRBD1
v_gene: TRBV5-1
abundance: NA
j_gene: TRBJ1-2
len: 15
CDR3nt: TGCGCCAGCAGCTTGGAGGGGGCCCCTAACTATGGCTACACCTTC
CDR3aa: CASSLEGAPNYGYTF

d_gene: TRBD2
v_gene: TRBV4-1
abundance: NA
j_gene: TRBJ2-7
len: 15
CDR3nt: TGCGCCAGCAGCCAAGGCTTAGCGGGGTCGGCCGAGCAGTACTTC
CDR3aa: CASSQGLAGSAEQYF

d_gene: NA
v_gene: TRBV28
abundance: NA
j_gene: TRBJ1-4
len: 13
CDR3nt: TGTGCCAGCGGGATGTGGGAGGATGAAAAACTGTTTTTT
CDR3aa: CASGMWEDEKLFF

d_gene: NA
v_gene: TRBV5-1
abundance: NA
j_gene: TRBJ2-7
len: 15
CDR3nt: TGCGCCAGCAGCTTTACTAGCACGAGCTCCTACGAGCAGTACTTC
CDR3aa: CASSFTSTSSYEQYF

d_gene: NA
v_gene: TRBV5-1
abundance: NA
j_gene: TRBJ1-5
len: 13
CDR3nt: TGCGCCAGCAGCTTGGACAGGGCCCAGCCCCAGCATTTT
CDR3aa: CASSLDRAQPQHF

d_gene: TRBD1
v_gene: TRBV28
abundance: few
j_gene: TRBJ1-2
len: 16
CDR3nt: TGTGCCAGCAGTTCCCCCGGGACAGGGGGTAACTATGGCTACACCTTC
CDR3aa: CASSSPGTGGNYGYTF

d_gene: NA
v_gene: TRBV7-9
abundance: NA
j_gene: TRBJ2-7
len: 14
CDR3nt: TGTGCCAGCAGCAGAGGCGGGACAGCCTACGAGCAGTACTTC
CDR3aa: CASSRGGTAYEQYF